This TCR beta chain was found in a study of technical replicates of blood from a handful of donors. Measured with immunoSEQ multiplex PCR; TCRdb has only the in-frame clones, and not every one. The profile shows about 93,000 clones, approximately 95% of them singletons. Germline V gives CDR1 MNHNY, CDR2 SVGAGI (reference sequence). This CDR3 comprises 13 residues. V was pared by 7 bases and J by 6 bases, with 12 bases between. Sequencing used T cells isolated from PBMCs. The chain recombines TRBV6-6 with TRBJ1-4; D may be TRBD1 (6 bases). The source of this sequence is a human donor in good health. CDR3 loop: CASKQGDYEKLFF. DNA for the CDR3: TGTGCCAGCAAACAGGGTGACTATGAAAAACTGTTTTTT.